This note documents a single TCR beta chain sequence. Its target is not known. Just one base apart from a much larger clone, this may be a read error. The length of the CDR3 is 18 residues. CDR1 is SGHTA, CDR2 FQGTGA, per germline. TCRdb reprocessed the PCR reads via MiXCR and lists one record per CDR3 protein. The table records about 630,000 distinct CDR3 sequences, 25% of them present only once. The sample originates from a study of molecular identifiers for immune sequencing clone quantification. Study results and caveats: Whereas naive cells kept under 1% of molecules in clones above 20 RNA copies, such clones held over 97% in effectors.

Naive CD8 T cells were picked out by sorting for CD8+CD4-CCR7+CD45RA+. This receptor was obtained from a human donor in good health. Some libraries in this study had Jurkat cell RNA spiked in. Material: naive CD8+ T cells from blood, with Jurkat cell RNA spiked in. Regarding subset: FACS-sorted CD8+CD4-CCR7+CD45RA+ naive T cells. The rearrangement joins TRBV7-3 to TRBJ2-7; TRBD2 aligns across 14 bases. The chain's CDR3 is CVSSLWTSGRILVYEQYF. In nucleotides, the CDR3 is TGTGTCAGCAGTCTCTGGACTAGCGGGAGGATTCTTGTCTACGAGCAGTACTTC.